A single sample gave rise to the 31 T cell receptor beta chains below, sequenced in a study of T cell repertoires in cytomegalovirus infection. One entry per CDR3 protein, called by TCRdb with MiXCR from the reads. In the table there are approximately 630,000 distinct CDR3 sequences, 20% to 30% of which are singletons. The sequencing input was CD8+ T cells from PBMCs. These receptors were taken from a human donor in good health (CMV status not recorded). Some clones in this sample may be carry-over from other donors' samples.

Regarding this clonotype: A clone one base away is much larger, so this may be a read error. The chain joins TRBV5-4 to TRBJ2-2; TRBD1 is a possible D gene (6 bases). CDR3 length equals 15 residues. Germline V gives CDR1 SGHNT, CDR2 YYREEE (reference sequence). V lost 2 bases and J lost 5, with 13 bases in between. CDR3 nucleotide sequence: TGTGCCAGCAGCTTCGACAGGTTTGTGACCGGGGAGCTGTTTTTT. Its protein is CASSFDRFVTGELFF. Combining the CDR3 with reference TRBV5-4 and TRBJ2-2 gives the whole variable domain ETGVTQSPTHLIKTRGQQVTLRCSSQSGHNTVSWYQQALGQGPQFIFQYYREEENGRGNFPPRFSGLQFPNYSSELNVNALELDDSALYLCASSFDRFVTGELFFGEGSRLTVL.

This clonotype was seen more than once but under ten times. V usage is TRBV29-1 and J usage is TRBJ2-1; TRBD2 matches 10 bases. V lost 4 bases, J lost 7 bases, and 4 bases stayed unmatched. The CDR3 consists of 13 residues. Germline V lookup: CDR1 SQVTM, CDR2 ANQGSEA. The CDR3 spells CSVVGLALNEQFF. As DNA, the CDR3 is TGCAGCGTTGTGGGACTAGCGTTAAATGAGCAGTTCTTC.

This clonotype has at least ten counts. V usage is TRBV13 and J usage is TRBJ2-7; D unclear. Germline-derived CDR1 and CDR2 are PRHDT and FYEKMQ (reference sequence). The CDR3 runs 13 residues. V was cut by 0 bases and J by 3 bases, with 6 bases left in between. This CDR3 is CASSLGPYYEQYV. CDR3 nucleotides: TGTGCCAGCAGCTTAGGTCCCTACTACGAGCAGTACGTC.

The V and J genes are TRBV28 and TRBJ2-1; 7 bases agree with TRBD2. J was trimmed by 14 bases and V by 3 bases; bases with no gene match: 7. The CDR3 totals 12 residues. Per the germline V gene, CDR1 is MDHEN and CDR2 is SYDVKM. This chain's CDR3 is CASSFEGGVKFF. For the CDR3, the DNA is TGTGCCAGCAGTTTTGAGGGAGGGGTTAAGTTCTTC.

This chain links TRBV7-8 with TRBJ1-4; 8 bases map to TRBD1. V dropped 5 bases and J dropped 7; count of bases not matched to a gene: 6. The CDR3 length is 14 residues. Germline V CDR1 and CDR2: SGHVS, FQNEAQ. The CDR3 here is CASSQTGAPEKLFF. The CDR3 bases are TGTGCCAGCAGCCAGACAGGGGCGCCTGAAAAACTGTTTTTT. The full variable domain, rest sourced from reference TRBV7-8 and TRBJ1-4, is GAGVSQSPRYKVAKRGQDVALRCDPISGHVSLFWYQQALGQGPEFLTYFQNEAQLDKSGLPSDRFFAERPEGSVSTLKIQRTQQEDSAVYLCASSQTGAPEKLFFGSGTQLSVL.

This clonotype came up a few times. CDR3 DNA sequence: TGCAGCGTTGAAGATCCGACTAGCGGGGGTCTCTACGAGCAGTACTTC. Translated: CSVEDPTSGGLYEQYF. The chain couples TRBV29-1 to TRBJ2-7, with TRBD2 matching 12 bases. Unmatched junction bases numbered 6, after V lost 0 bases and J lost 3 bases. This CDR3 has 16 residues. Germline CDR1 SQVTM, CDR2 ANQGSEA.

The table lists this clonotype with many counts. The rearrangement joins TRBV19 to TRBJ1-2; D gene uncertain. V lost 0 bases and J 4 bases, leaving 15 bases between the germline ends. The CDR3 extends over 16 amino acids. Germline V gene lookup returns CDR1 LNHDA and CDR2 SQIVND (reference sequence). DNA for the CDR3: TGTGCCAGTAGTATAGAGGGCCAGTTGGAGTTCTATGGCTACACCTTC. Translating it yields CASSIEGQLEFYGYTF.

In the case of this clonotype: This may arise from a read error, as a much more abundant clone is one base away. This chain joins TRBV28 and TRBJ2-5; D is uncertain. The germline V and J ends were trimmed by 7 bases and 5 bases, with 20 bases remaining between them. This CDR3 is 15 amino acids long. Germline V gene sequence: CDR1 MDHEN, CDR2 SYDVKM. CDR3 sequence reads: CASTPLADTVETQYF. The CDR3 DNA sequence: TGTGCCAGCACCCCCTTAGCCGATACGGTGGAGACCCAGTACTTC.

This clonotype was counted a few times. This chain joins TRBV7-2 and TRBJ2-7; 9 positions match TRBD2. The trim removed 6 bases at V and 0 bases at J, leaving 9 bases unmatched. CDR3 length: 16 amino acids. Germline V lookup: CDR1 SGHTA, CDR2 FQGNSA. CDR3 sequence: CASSSLAGADSYEQYF. Written as DNA, the CDR3 is TGTGCCAGCAGTTCCTTAGCGGGGGCGGACTCCTACGAGCAGTACTTC.

As for this clonotype: A much larger clone lies one base from this, so it may be a read error. This sequence joins TRBV7-6 and TRBJ2-1; maybe TRBD2 (5 bases). The CDR3 consists of 15 residues. Germline V gives CDR1 SGHVS, CDR2 FNYEAQ. The CDR3 loop reads CANSSGLRQLNEQFF. The CDR3 DNA sequence: TGTGCCAACAGCTCGGGATTACGCCAACTCAATGAGCAGTTCTTC.

In this sample, this clonotype turned up many times. The chain recombines TRBV7-8 with TRBJ2-2; D is perhaps TRBD1 (6 bases). Germline assignment: CDR1 SGHVS and CDR2 FQNEAQ. This CDR3 comprises 16 residues. With 5 bases removed from V and 0 bases from J, the gap between germline ends came to 13 bases. The CDR3 DNA reads as TGTGCCAGCAGCGGACAGAGTAAAGCGAACACCGGGGAGCTGTTTTTT. It encodes CASSGQSKANTGELFF.

There are a few counts of this clonotype. The chain is built from TRBV27 and TRBJ2-4, with 9 bases identical to TRBD1. Germline loops: CDR1 MNHEY, CDR2 SMNVEV (reference sequence). Trimming took 5 bases from V and 2 from J; bases not matched to a gene: 7. The CDR3 length is 16 residues. The CDR3 DNA is TGTGCCAGCAGTATCATGGGACAGGGCTCCAAAAACATTCAGTACTTC. It yields the protein CASSIMGQGSKNIQYF.

V usage is TRBV12-3 or TRBV12-4 and J usage is TRBJ2-2; TRBD2 is a possible D gene (6 bases). The CDR3 spans 18 residues. V lost 3 bases to trimming and J lost 4 bases, with 21 bases between them. DNA for the CDR3: TGTGCCAGCAGTTTCTTTACGACTCAGCGGGTAGGCACCGGGGAGCTGTTTTTT. It specifies CASSFFTTQRVGTGELFF.

This chain's CDR3 is CANSIAYVTGTGETYEQYF. CDR3 DNA: TGTGCCAACTCCATCGCCTACGTAACTGGGACAGGGGAAACCTACGAGCAGTACTTC. The genes are TRBV7-6 and TRBJ2-7; 10 bases are a match to TRBD1. The germline CDR1 and CDR2 sequences are SGHVS and FNYEAQ. J was trimmed by 2 bases and V by 10 bases; bases with no gene match: 23. The CDR3 is 19 residues long. Based on the CDR3 plus reference TRBV7-6 and TRBJ2-7, the full variable domain is GAGVSQSPRYKVTKRGQDVALRCDPISGHVSLYWYRQALGQGPEFLTYFNYEAQQDKSGLPNDRFSAERPEGSISTLTIQRTEQRDSAMYRCANSIAYVTGTGETYEQYFGPGTRLTVT.

This clonotype was counted many times. V gene TRBV7-2 combines with J gene TRBJ2-3, with TRBD2 matching 9 bases. There are 15 residues in the CDR3. Germline V gene data show CDR1 as SGHTA and CDR2 as FQGNSA. The J segment lost 4 bases and the V segment lost 5 bases, leaving 7 bases of the junction unmatched. CDR3: CASSHSGGVADTQYF. The CDR3 region has the DNA TGTGCCAGCAGCCATAGCGGGGGAGTCGCAGATACGCAGTATTTT.

Ten or more counts support this clonotype. This rearrangement joins TRBV28 to TRBJ2-5; D is uncertain. Germline CDR1 MDHEN, CDR2 SYDVKM. The CDR3 sequence is 15 residues long. Trimming left V 8 bases short and J 5 bases short, with 21 bases between. The CDR3 reads CASESPQVSLETQYF. CDR3 nucleotides: TGTGCCAGCGAATCCCCGCAGGTCAGCTTGGAGACCCAGTACTTC. Complete variable domain (other parts from reference TRBV28 and TRBJ2-5): DVKVTQSSRYLVKRTGEKVFLECVQDMDHENMFWYRQDPGLGLRLIYFSYDVKMKEKGDIPEGYSVSREKKERFSLILESASTNQTSMYLCASESPQVSLETQYFGPGTRLLVL.

The sample holds many counts of this clonotype. The rearrangement uses TRBV12-3 or TRBV12-4 and TRBJ2-5; maybe TRBD2 (7 bases). Trimming pared 4 bases from V and 5 bases from J, leaving 14 bases between. The CDR3 has 14 residues. The CDR3 DNA reads TGTGCCAGCAGTTCCGGGGGGCTCTGGGAGACCCAGTACTTC. It is translated as CASSSGGLWETQYF.

This clonotype was recorded a few times. J is TRBJ2-2 and V is TRBV11-2, with a tentative D call TRBD1 (6 bases). CDR3 length equals 15 residues. V was clipped by 5 bases and J by 1 base, with 11 bases between them. CDR1 is SGHAT and CDR2 is FQNNGV in the germline V gene. The CDR3 spells CASSLTQGNTGELFF. The CDR3 region has the DNA TGTGCCAGCAGCCTTACACAGGGGAACACCGGGGAGCTGTTTTTT.

The V and J genes are TRBV7-2 and TRBJ2-1; D assignment may be TRBD1 or TRBD2 (5 bases each). V was shortened by 1 base and J by 8 bases, with 9 bases between the two germline ends. The CDR3 totals 13 residues. CDR1 is SGHTA, CDR2 FQGNSA, per germline. CDR3 in DNA: TGTGCCAGCAGCTTAGGAGTGGGACATGAGCAGTTCTTC. Translation: CASSLGVGHEQFF.

V usage is TRBV29-1 and J usage is TRBJ1-2, with TRBD1 matching 11 bases. The CDR3 spans 13 residues. Germline assignment: CDR1 SQVTM and CDR2 ANQGSEA. V shed 7 bases, J shed 6 bases, and the junction held 7 bases outside the gene matches. The DNA for the CDR3 is TGCAGCGGTCCGGGACAGGGGGATGATGGCTACACCTTC. This encodes CSGPGQGDDGYTF.

This clonotype was seen at least ten times. The chain is built from TRBV7-8 and TRBJ1-2; D gene unclear. The CDR3 spans 15 residues. CDR1 SGHVS and CDR2 FQNEAQ come from the germline V gene. V was clipped by 5 bases and J by 2 bases, with 15 bases between them. The CDR3 nucleotides read TGTGCCAGCAGCCCCCGGACGGAAGACAACTATGGCTACACCTTC. It specifies CASSPRTEDNYGYTF.

About this clonotype: Being one base from a much bigger clone, this may be a read error. This rearrangement joins TRBV7-2 to TRBJ2-7; 16 bases are a match to TRBD2. The CDR3 has 17 residues. The germline CDR1 and CDR2 sequences are SGHTA and FQGNSA. This CDR3 reads CASSLLGLAGGDYGQYF. The CDR3 coding sequence is TGTGCCAGCAGCCTCCTGGGACTAGCGGGGGGGGACTACGGGCAGTACTTC.

This clonotype was recorded a few times. The chain combines TRBV15 with TRBJ2-1; no clear D. Germline V gene data show CDR1 as LNHNV and CDR2 as YYDKDF (reference sequence). Trimming removed 3 bases from V and 1 base from J, with 13 bases in between. This CDR3 is built from 16 residues. The CDR3 sequence is CATSRTSGRSYNEQFF. In nucleotides, the CDR3 is TGTGCCACCAGCAGGACCTCGGGCCGTTCCTACAATGAGCAGTTCTTC. The full variable domain, in which reference TRBV15 and TRBJ2-1 provide the parts outside the CDR3, is DAMVIQNPRYQVTQFGKPVTLSCSQTLNHNVMYWYQQKSSQAPKLLFHYYDKDFNNEADTPDNFQSRRPNTSFCFLDIRSPGLGDTAMYLCATSRTSGRSYNEQFFGPGTRLTVL.

This clonotype occurred a few times. This rearrangement joins TRBV14 to TRBJ2-5; a possible D gene is TRBD1 (6 bases). Germline V CDR1 and CDR2: SGHDN, FVKESK. This CDR3 has 14 amino acids. Trimming took 4 bases from V and 5 from J, leaving 14 bases between them. The CDR3 DNA sequence: TGTGCCAGCAGCCCGGGGTACAGGGCTGAGACCCAGTACTTC. Translating gives CASSPGYRAETQYF.

This clonotype has more than one count but fewer than ten. This sequence joins TRBV20-1 and TRBJ2-7; TRBD2 matches 12 bases. Looked up from germline, CDR1 is DFQATT and CDR2 is SNEGSKA (reference sequence). Trimming cost V 0 bases and J 1 base; bases outside gene matches: 10. This CDR3 is 18 amino acids long. The CDR3 coding sequence is TGCAGTGCTAGAGATCTGTGGACTAGCGGGGAGTCGTCCTACGAGCAGTACTTC. It translates to CSARDLWTSGESSYEQYF.

About this clonotype: Possible read error: a much larger clone is one base away. The chain is built from TRBV5-6 and TRBJ2-1; D might be TRBD2 (6 bases). Germline loops: CDR1 SGHDT, CDR2 YYEEEE. Trimming left V 3 bases short and J 6 bases short, with 7 bases between. The CDR3 is 12 residues long. In nucleotides, the CDR3 is TGTGCCAGCAGCTGGGACTTCAATGAGCAGTTCTTC. Its protein is CASSWDFNEQFF.

Of note for this clonotype: A much more abundant neighbour one base away suggests this may be a read error. The rearrangement joins TRBV6-2 or TRBV6-3 to TRBJ2-1; D may correspond to TRBD1 or TRBD2 (5 bases each). Looked up from germline, CDR1 is MNHEY and CDR2 is SVGEGT. The CDR3 extends over 15 amino acids. Trimming removed 5 bases from V and 0 bases from J, with 11 bases in between. The CDR3 sequence: CASSPGAVSYNEQFF. The CDR3 DNA reads TGTGCCAGCAGTCCCGGGGCGGTCTCCTACAATGAGCAGTTCTTC.

This clonotype was counted a few times. This rearrangement joins TRBV2 to TRBJ2-1; the match to TRBD2 covers 11 bases. Unmatched junction bases numbered 13, after V lost 9 bases and J lost 0 bases. Germline CDR1 is SNHLY and CDR2 is FYNNEI. The CDR3 sequence is 18 residues long. The chain's CDR3 is CARGGTSGGASSYNEQFF. In DNA, the CDR3 is TGTGCCAGGGGGGGAACTAGCGGGGGCGCCAGCTCCTACAATGAGCAGTTCTTC.

With respect to this clonotype: A read error is possible here, since a much larger clone lies one base away. The chain employs TRBV7-6 and TRBJ2-3; tentative D call: TRBD1 (6 bases). CDR3 length equals 13 residues. V was shortened by 4 bases and J by 3 bases, with 8 bases between the two germline ends. CDR1 is SGHVS, CDR2 FNYEAQ, per germline. CDR3 in DNA: TGTGCCAGCAGCTCCGGACAGACAGATACGCAGTATTTT. Amino acid sequence: CASSSGQTDTQYF.

CDR3 nucleotide sequence: TGTGCCAGCAGCCCAACCCCCAGGGGGATGAAAAACATTCAGTACTTC. Translating gives CASSPTPRGMKNIQYF. V gene TRBV7-3 combines with J gene TRBJ2-4; 7 nucleotides line up with TRBD1. The germline CDR1 and CDR2 sequences are SGHTA and FQGTGA. CDR3 length: 16 residues. The V and J ends lost 5 bases and 4 bases, in that order; junction bases with no gene match: 11.

The V call is TRBV20-1, the J call TRBJ2-7; TRBD2 matches at 10 bases. The CDR3 has 14 residues. The germline CDR1 and CDR2 sequences are DFQATT and SNEGSKA (reference sequence). The ends lost 3 bases at V and 3 bases at J; junction bases unmatched: 5. CDR3: CSASRTSGYYEQYV. DNA of the CDR3: TGCAGTGCTAGTCGGACTAGCGGTTACTACGAGCAGTACGTC.